Below are 5 T cell receptor beta chains sequenced from a single sample in a study of vaccination and CD4 T cells after COVID-19. No antigen is known for these receptors. As to treatment: roughly 10-day PBMC culture with coronavirus spike peptide pools or control peptides (ViraFEST assay). The Oncomine TCR Beta short-read assay was applied to DNA of cultured CD4+ T cells. Each CDR3 protein is one row after TCRdb ran MiXCR on the PCR reads. The table has roughly 13,000 distinct CDR3 sequences, under 65% seen once. The material sequenced was CD4+ T cells from blood, cultured in vitro. These receptors came from a human donor who had recovered from COVID-19.

This clonotype was picked up a small number of times. The V gene is TRBV6-5, the J gene TRBJ1-2, with 7 bases aligning to TRBD1. This CDR3 region has 16 residues. V lost 0 bases to trimming and J lost 3 bases; unmatched junction nucleotides: 7. Germline lookup yields CDR1 MNHEY and CDR2 SVGAGI. As DNA, the CDR3 is TGTGCCAGCAGTTACTCGATACGTGGGACAGACTATGGCTACACCTTC. Amino acids: CASSYSIRGTDYGYTF.

V is TRBV7-2 and J is TRBJ1-6; 7 bases line up with TRBD1. Germline V gene data show CDR1 as SGHTA and CDR2 as FQGNSA. The V and J ends lost 1 base and 0 bases, in that order; junction bases with no gene match: 6. The CDR3 sequence is 18 residues long. In nucleotides, the CDR3 is TGTGCCAGCAGCTTAGTCAGGCAGGGGGGCTCCTATAATTCACCCCTCCACTTT. Translating gives CASSLVRQGGSYNSPLHF.

The V call is TRBV7-8, the J call TRBJ1-5; 9 nucleotides match TRBD1. Germline CDR1 and CDR2: SGHVS and FQNEAQ. The V segment lost 2 bases and the J segment 7 bases; nucleotides outside the gene matches: 3. CDR3 length: 14 amino acids. The chain's CDR3 is CASSLLDRGQPQHF. The CDR3 coding sequence is TGTGCCAGCAGCTTACTGGACAGGGGCCAGCCCCAGCATTTT.

This clonotype was recorded a few times. The chain recombines TRBV19 with TRBJ1-2; D perhaps matches TRBD1 (5 bases). Germline V gene sequence: CDR1 LNHDA, CDR2 SQIVND (reference sequence). The CDR3 is made up of 14 amino acids. Trimming stripped 0 bases from V and 7 bases from J, with 12 bases between. This CDR3 is CASSIDTGISGYTF. As DNA, the CDR3 is TGTGCCAGTAGTATAGACACAGGCATCTCTGGCTACACCTTC.

This chain connects TRBV6-4 to TRBJ2-2; 11 bases align to TRBD2. CDR1 is MRHNA, CDR2 SNTAGT, per germline. Trimming took 5 bases from V and 4 from J; bases not matched to a gene: 6. The CDR3 covers 16 residues. This chain's CDR3 is CASSQRLAGSTGELFF. In DNA, the CDR3 is TGTGCCAGCAGTCAGCGACTAGCGGGAAGCACCGGGGAGCTGTTTTTT.